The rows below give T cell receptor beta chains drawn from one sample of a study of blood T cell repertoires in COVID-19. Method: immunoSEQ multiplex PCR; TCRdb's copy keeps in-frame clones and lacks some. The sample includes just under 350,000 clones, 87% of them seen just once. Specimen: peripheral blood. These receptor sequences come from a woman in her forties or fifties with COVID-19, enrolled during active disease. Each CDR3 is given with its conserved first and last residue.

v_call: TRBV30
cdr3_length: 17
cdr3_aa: CAWSPWSGTEGTYEQYF

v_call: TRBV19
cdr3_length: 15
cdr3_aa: CASSIGQGYRSPLHF

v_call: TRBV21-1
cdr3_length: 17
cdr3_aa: CASSPRDNYISGNTIYF

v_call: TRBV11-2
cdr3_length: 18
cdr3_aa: CASSLPRQGLSSGNTIYF

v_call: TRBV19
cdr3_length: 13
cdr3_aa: CASSGSGEYEQYF

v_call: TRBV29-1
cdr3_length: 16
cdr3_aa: CSVEALAGGFSYEQYF

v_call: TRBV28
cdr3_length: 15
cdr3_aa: CASSLPTHYAYEQYF

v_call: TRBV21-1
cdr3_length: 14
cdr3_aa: CASSKLAGGLEQFF

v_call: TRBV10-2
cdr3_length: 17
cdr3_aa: CASSDPPGQGPTGELFF

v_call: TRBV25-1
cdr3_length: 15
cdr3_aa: CASSVMGGAEDGYTF

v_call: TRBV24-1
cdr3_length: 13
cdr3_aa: CATSDSYNYGYTF

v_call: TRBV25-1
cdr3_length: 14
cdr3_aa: CASSVSGGSYEQYF

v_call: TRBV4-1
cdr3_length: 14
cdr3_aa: CASSPRQSLETQYF

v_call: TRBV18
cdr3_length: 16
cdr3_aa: CASSPGTSGSHGELFF

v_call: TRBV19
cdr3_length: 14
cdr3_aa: CASSIGGGASPLHF

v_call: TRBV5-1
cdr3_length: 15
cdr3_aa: CASSLDGGGLLGYTF

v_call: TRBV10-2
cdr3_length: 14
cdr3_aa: CASSSRRTKNIQYF

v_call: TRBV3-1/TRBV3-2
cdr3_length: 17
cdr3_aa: CASSLLPGLAGSNEQFF

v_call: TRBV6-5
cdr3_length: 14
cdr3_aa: CASSLHRTGNEQFF

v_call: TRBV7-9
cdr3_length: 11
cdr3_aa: CASSPVRGYTF

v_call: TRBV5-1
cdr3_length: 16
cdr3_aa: CASSVLTGKNTGELFF

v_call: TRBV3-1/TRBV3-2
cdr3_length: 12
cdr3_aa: CASSQGRGEQYF

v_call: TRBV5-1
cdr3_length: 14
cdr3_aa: CASKTASNTGELFF

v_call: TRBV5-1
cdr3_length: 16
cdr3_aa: CASSLLDRGFGYGYTF

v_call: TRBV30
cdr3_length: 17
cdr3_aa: CAWSGKPGQNSGNTIYF

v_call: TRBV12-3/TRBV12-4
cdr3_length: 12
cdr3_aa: CASSPNRNTIYF

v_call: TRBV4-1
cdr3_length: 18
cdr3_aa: CASSQQKGLAGTSYEQYF

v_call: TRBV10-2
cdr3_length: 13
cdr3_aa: CASSSQGWQPQHF

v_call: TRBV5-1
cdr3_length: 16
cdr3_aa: CASSLRLAGGADTQYF

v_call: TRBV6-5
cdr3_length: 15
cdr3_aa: CASRLAGGRYNEQFF

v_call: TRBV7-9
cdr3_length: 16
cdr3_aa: CASSLSMGLNTGELFF

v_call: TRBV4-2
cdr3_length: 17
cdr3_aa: CASSQDVTTADREKLFF

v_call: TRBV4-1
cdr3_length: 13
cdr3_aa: CASSHPGQYGYTF

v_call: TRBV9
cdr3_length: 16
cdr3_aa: CASSVAEISSSYEQYF

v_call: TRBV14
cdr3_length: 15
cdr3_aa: CASSQGTRFTDTQYF

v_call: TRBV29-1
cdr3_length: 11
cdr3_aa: CSVQGEYEQYF

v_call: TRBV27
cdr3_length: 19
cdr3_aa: CASSLEGQGALMGSYEQYF

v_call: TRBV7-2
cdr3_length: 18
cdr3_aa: CASSLAEFPLAAIYEQYF

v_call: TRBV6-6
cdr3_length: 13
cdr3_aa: CASSYSSDYGYTF

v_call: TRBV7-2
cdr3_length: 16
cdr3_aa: CASSLESAVGNYGYTF

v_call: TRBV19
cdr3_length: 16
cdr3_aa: CASSPRVLGPSHEQYF

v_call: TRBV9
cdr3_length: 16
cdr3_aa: CASSVSPAGAVGTQYF

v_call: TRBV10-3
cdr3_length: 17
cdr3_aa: CAISEPGLATGPDTQYF

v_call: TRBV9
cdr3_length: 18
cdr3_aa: CASTLNRDRGLGRYGYTF

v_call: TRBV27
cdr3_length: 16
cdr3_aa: CASSTPASGRVNEQFF

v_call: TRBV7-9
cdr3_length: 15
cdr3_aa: CASSLVAARYNEQFF

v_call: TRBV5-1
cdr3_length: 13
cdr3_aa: CASSLGYGNEQFF

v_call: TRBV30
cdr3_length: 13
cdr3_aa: CAWNAGGSYEQYF